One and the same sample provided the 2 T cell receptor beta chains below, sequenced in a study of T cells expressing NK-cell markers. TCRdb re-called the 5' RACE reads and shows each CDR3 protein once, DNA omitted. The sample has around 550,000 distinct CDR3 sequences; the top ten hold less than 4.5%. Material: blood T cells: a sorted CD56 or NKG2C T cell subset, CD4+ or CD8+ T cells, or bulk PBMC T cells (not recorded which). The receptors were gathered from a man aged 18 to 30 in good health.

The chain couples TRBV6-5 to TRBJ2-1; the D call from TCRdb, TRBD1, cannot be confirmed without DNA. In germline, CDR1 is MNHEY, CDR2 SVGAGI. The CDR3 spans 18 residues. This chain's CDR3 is CASSSPSGTGYTYNEQFF.

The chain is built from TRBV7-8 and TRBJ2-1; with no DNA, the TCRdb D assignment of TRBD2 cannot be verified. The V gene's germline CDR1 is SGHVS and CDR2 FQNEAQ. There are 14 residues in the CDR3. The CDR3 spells CASSSRLAGVEQFF.